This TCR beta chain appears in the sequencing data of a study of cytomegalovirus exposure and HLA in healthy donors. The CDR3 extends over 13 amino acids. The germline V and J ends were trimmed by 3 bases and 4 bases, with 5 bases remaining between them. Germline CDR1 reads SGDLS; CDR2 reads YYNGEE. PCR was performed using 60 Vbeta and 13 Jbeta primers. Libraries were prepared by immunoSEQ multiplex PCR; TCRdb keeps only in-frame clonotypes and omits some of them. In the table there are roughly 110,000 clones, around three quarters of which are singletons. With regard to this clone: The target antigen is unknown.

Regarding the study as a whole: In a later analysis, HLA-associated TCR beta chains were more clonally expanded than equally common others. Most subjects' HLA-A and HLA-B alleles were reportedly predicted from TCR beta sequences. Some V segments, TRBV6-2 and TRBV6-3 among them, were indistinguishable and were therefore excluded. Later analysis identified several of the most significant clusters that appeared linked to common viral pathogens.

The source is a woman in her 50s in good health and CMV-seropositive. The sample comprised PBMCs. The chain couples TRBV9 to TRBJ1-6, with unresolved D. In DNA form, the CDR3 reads TGTGCCAGCAGCGGCGATTATAATTCACCCCTCCACTTT. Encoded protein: CASSGDYNSPLHF. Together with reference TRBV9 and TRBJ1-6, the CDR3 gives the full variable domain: DSGVTQTPKHLITATGQRVTLRCSPRSGDLSVYWYQQSLDQGLQFLIQYYNGEERAKGNILERFSAQQFPDLHSELNLSSLELGDSALYFCASSGDYNSPLHFGNGTRLTVT.